The sequence of this T cell receptor (beta chain) was determined in a study of CD8+CD57+ T cells in acquired aplastic anemia. This clonotype was observed at least ten times. The template used for profiling TCR beta VDJ and CDR3 was genomic DNA. Via MiXCR, TCRdb re-called the reads, giving one row per CDR3 protein. The table records 150,000 to 200,000 distinct CDR3 sequences, over 40% of them present only once. Trimming took 2 bases from V and 10 from J, leaving 10 bases between them. CDR1 DFQATT and CDR2 SNEGSKA come from the germline V gene (reference sequence). The CDR3 is 11 residues long. Whoever was chosen for sequencing had shown CD8+CD57+ cell expansion by flow cytometry. Among the patients, all had severe acquired aplastic anemia.

The rearrangement joins TRBV20-1 to TRBJ2-3, with D unclear. The source material was sorted CD4+, CD8+, or CD8+CD57+ T cells (not recorded which) from PBMCs. The sequence derives from a human donor with aplastic anemia. The CDR3: CSARHPPAQYF. DNA of the CDR3: TGCAGTGCTAGACACCCCCCGGCGCAGTATTTT.